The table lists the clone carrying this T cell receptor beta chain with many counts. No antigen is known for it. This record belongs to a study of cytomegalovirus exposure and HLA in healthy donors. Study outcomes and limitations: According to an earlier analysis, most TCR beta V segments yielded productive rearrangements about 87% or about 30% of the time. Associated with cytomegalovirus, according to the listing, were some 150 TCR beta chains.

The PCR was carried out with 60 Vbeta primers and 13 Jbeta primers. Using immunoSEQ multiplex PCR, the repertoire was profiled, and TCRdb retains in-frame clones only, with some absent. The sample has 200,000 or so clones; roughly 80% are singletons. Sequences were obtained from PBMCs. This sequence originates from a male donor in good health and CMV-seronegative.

CDR3 region: CASSEGTSTDTQYF. CDR3 nucleotide sequence: TGTGCCAGCAGTGAGGGGACTAGCACAGATACGCAGTATTTT. This chain connects TRBV6-4 to TRBJ2-3, with D perhaps matching TRBD2 (6 bases). This CDR3 comprises 14 residues. Germline CDR1 is MRHNA and CDR2 is SNTAGT. V shed 3 bases and J shed 0 bases, with 7 bases lying between them.